Below, 14 T cell receptor beta chains from the same sample are listed, as sequenced in a study of control samples from healthy donors and cancer patients. Some clones are missing from TCRdb's copy, which holds only in-frame ones; the method was immunoSEQ multiplex PCR. Of approximately 90,000 clones listed, around four fifths are singletons. The specimen was blood. The receptor source for this set is a man under 40 in good health.

This clone has only a few counts. CDR3 bases: TGTGCCAGCACCAAGACTAGCGGGGGGCTGAACGAGCAGTACTTC. Its translation is CASTKTSGGLNEQYF. This chain connects TRBV6-5 to TRBJ2-7; 13 positions match TRBD2. J lost 5 bases, V lost 7 bases, and 8 bases had no gene match. The V gene's germline CDR1 is MNHEY and CDR2 SVGAGI. This CDR3 has 15 residues.

This sequence joins TRBV7-2 and TRBJ2-5; D remains ambiguous. Deletions cut 0 bases from V and 2 bases from J, with 7 bases between. The length of the CDR3 is 14 residues. Germline V CDR1 and CDR2: SGHTA, FQGNSA. The CDR3 region is CASSLATHQETQYF. The CDR3 DNA is TGTGCCAGCAGCTTAGCGACCCATCAAGAGACCCAGTACTTC.

The chain is built from TRBV14 and TRBJ1-3; D remains unclear. V was clipped by 4 bases and J by 5 bases, with 9 bases between them. Germline V CDR1 and CDR2: SGHDN, FVKESK. The CDR3 is 13 amino acids. DNA of the CDR3: TGTGCCAGCAGCCCCTGGCTCAGAAACACCATATATTTT. As protein: CASSPWLRNTIYF.

This chain links TRBV2 with TRBJ2-7; TRBD1 matches 10 bases. V shed 6 bases and J 3 bases; nucleotides not matched to a gene: 5. Germline V gene lookup returns CDR1 SNHLY and CDR2 FYNNEI. The CDR3 contains 14 residues. The CDR3 DNA follows: TGTGCCAGCAGCGCGGGACAGGGGTACTACGAGCAGTACTTC. This encodes CASSAGQGYYEQYF.

V usage is TRBV10-3 and J usage is TRBJ2-1; no clear D gene. Trimming pared 3 bases from V and 4 bases from J, leaving 10 bases between. CDR1 and CDR2 from the germline V gene are ENHRY and SYGVKD. This CDR3 is built from 14 residues. CDR3 sequence (DNA): TGTGCCATCAGTGAAAGAGCCTCTTACAATGAGCAGTTCTTC. It encodes CAISERASYNEQFF.

This clone was seen a few times. The V gene is TRBV2, the J gene TRBJ1-6, with 7 positions matching TRBD1. The junction had 7 bases not matched to a gene; V was cut back by 8 bases and J by 6 bases. This CDR3 is built from 14 residues. Looked up from germline, CDR1 is SNHLY and CDR2 is FYNNEI. The CDR3 DNA reads as TGTGCCAGCCGACAGGGACCGAGTAATTCACCCCTCCACTTT. It codes for CASRQGPSNSPLHF. Supplemented by reference TRBV2 and TRBJ1-6, the full variable domain reads EPEVTQTPSHQVTQMGQEVILRCVPISNHLYFYWYRQILGQKVEFLVSFYNNEISEKSEIFDDQFSVERPDGSNFTLKIRSTKLEDSAMYFCASRQGPSNSPLHFGNGTRLTVT.

This rearrangement joins TRBV9 to TRBJ2-3; TRBD2 agrees at 8 bases. The CDR3 length is 16 residues. V lost 4 bases, J lost 7 bases, and 14 bases stayed unmatched. Per germline, CDR1 SGDLS and CDR2 YYNGEE. This chain's CDR3 is CASSLSGAGGVNTQYF. The CDR3, as DNA: TGTGCCAGCAGCCTCAGCGGGGCGGGGGGCGTGAATACGCAGTATTTT.

V gene TRBV30 combines with J gene TRBJ1-2, with D perhaps matching TRBD1 (6 bases). The CDR3 consists of 15 residues. Trimming took off 2 bases at V and 2 bases at J, with 15 bases between the two ends. Germline CDR1 reads GTSNPN; CDR2 reads SVGIG (reference sequence). DNA of the CDR3: TGTGCCTGGAGTTCTACAGGGAGGGGAAACTATGGCTACACCTTC. It is translated as CAWSSTGRGNYGYTF.

This chain links TRBV7-3 with TRBJ1-2; no firm D call. V lost 0 bases and J lost 8, with 10 bases in between. Germline CDR1 and CDR2: SGHTA and FQGTGA. The CDR3 has 13 amino acids. CDR3 sequence: CASSLTRDSGYTF. In DNA form, the CDR3 reads TGTGCCAGCAGCTTAACCCGCGACTCAGGCTACACCTTC.

J is TRBJ2-1 and V is TRBV19; D perhaps matches TRBD2 (5 bases). Germline CDR1 reads LNHDA; CDR2 reads SQIVND (reference sequence). V lost 8 bases and J 0 bases, leaving 5 bases between the germline ends. The CDR3 loop spans 12 amino acids. The CDR3 loop is CASGSSYNEQFF. The CDR3 coding sequence is TGTGCCAGTGGGAGCTCCTACAATGAGCAGTTCTTC.

The V gene is TRBV19, the J gene TRBJ2-7; 8 bases match TRBD1. This CDR3 is built from 16 residues. The germline CDR1 and CDR2 sequences are LNHDA and SQIVND (reference sequence). V shed 5 bases and J 5 bases; nucleotides not matched to a gene: 14. Here the CDR3 reads CASSSPGAGGRNEQYF. In nucleotides, the CDR3 is TGTGCCAGTAGTTCCCCCGGGGCAGGGGGCCGGAACGAGCAGTACTTC.

This sequence joins TRBV19 and TRBJ2-3; D gene ambiguous. CDR3 size: 15 residues. Germline loops: CDR1 LNHDA, CDR2 SQIVND (reference sequence). V lost 3 bases and J 2 bases, leaving 12 bases between the germline ends. CDR3 bases: TGTGCCAGTAGTATTCGGCCAGCGTTCACAGATACGCAGTATTTT. This codes for CASSIRPAFTDTQYF.

The chain combines TRBV3-1 (or the pseudogene TRBV3-2) with TRBJ1-3, with D unresolved. This CDR3 region has 13 residues. Per the germline V gene, CDR1 is LGHDT and CDR2 is YNNKEL (reference sequence). Trimming stripped 4 bases from V and 0 bases from J, with 4 bases between. CDR3 nucleotides: TGTGCCAGCAGCCCGATCTCTGGAAACACCATATATTTT. Its translation is CASSPISGNTIYF.

The sample holds one count of this clone. The rearrangement links TRBV7-2 to TRBJ2-6; TRBD1 is a possible D gene (5 bases). Between the trimmed V and J ends, which lost 3 bases and 4 bases, there was a span of 13 bases. The CDR3 runs to 16 residues. Germline CDR1 SGHTA, CDR2 FQGNSA. The CDR3: CASSFNRLRGANVLTF. The CDR3, as DNA: TGTGCCAGCAGCTTTAACAGGCTGAGAGGGGCCAACGTCCTGACTTTC.